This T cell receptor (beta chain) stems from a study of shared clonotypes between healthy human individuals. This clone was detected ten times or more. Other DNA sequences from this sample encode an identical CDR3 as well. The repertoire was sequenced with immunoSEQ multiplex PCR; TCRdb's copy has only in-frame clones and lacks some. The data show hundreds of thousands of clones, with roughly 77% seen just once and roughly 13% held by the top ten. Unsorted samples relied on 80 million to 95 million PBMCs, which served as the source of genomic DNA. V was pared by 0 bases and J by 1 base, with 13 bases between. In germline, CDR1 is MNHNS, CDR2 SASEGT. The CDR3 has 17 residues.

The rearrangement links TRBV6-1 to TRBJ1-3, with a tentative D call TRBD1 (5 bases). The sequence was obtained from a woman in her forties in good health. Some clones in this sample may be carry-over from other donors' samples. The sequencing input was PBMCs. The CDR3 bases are TGTGCCAGCAGTGAAGCCCTCGGGGGTGGATCTGGAAACACCATATATTTT. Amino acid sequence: CASSEALGGGSGNTIYF.